The 19 T cell receptor beta chains below all came from one sample that was sequenced in a study of identical twins. TCRdb called the 5' RACE reads again in MiXCR, with one record for every CDR3 protein. The repertoire holds around 340,000 distinct CDR3 sequences, with about 10% as singletons. Sequencing was carried out using naive T cells sorted from blood. The source of these receptors is a woman aged 45-60 years in good health.

This chain connects TRBV7-9 to TRBJ2-7; 8 bases line up with TRBD2. This CDR3 has 13 amino acids. J gave up 7 bases and V 4 bases, and 6 bases lay outside the gene matches. Per germline, CDR1 SEHNR and CDR2 FQNEAQ (reference sequence). For the CDR3, the DNA is TGTGCCAGCAGCTCCGTAGCGGGGAGGGAGCAGTACTTC. It codes for CASSSVAGREQYF.

The chain links TRBV11-2 to TRBJ1-2, with D hard to call. The V end was cut by 5 bases, the J end by 2 bases, with 9 bases between. The germline V gene has CDR1 SGHAT and CDR2 FQNNGV. This CDR3 spans 13 amino acids. The CDR3 DNA sequence: TGTGCCAGCAGCGACCCCGACAACTATGGCTACACCTTC. This sequence encodes CASSDPDNYGYTF.

This clonotype showed up many times. This chain links TRBV12-3 or TRBV12-4 with TRBJ1-4; no firm D call. The CDR3 runs 14 residues. The germline V and J ends were trimmed by 5 bases and 4 bases, with 11 bases remaining between them. CDR3 nucleotide sequence: TGTGCCAGCAGTCCGTCGGGCGTTAATGAAAAACTGTTTTTT. Amino acids: CASSPSGVNEKLFF.

This clonotype occurred a few times. The chain combines TRBV20-1 with TRBJ2-3, with D perhaps TRBD1 (6 bases). V was shortened by 0 bases and J by 1 base, with 14 bases between the two germline ends. The V gene's germline CDR1 is DFQATT and CDR2 SNEGSKA (reference sequence). This CDR3 is 16 amino acids long. The chain's CDR3 is CSAREQGWQGTDTQYF. CDR3 sequence (DNA): TGCAGTGCTAGAGAACAGGGATGGCAGGGCACAGATACGCAGTATTTT.

As for this clonotype: The junction does not match germline at one end; this may be a read error. V gene TRBV4-2 combines with J gene TRBJ1-1; 7 nucleotides align to TRBD1. There are 15 residues in the CDR3. From germline, CDR1 is LGHNA and CDR2 YNFKEQ. In DNA, the CDR3 is TGTGTCAGCAGCCAAGTGGGACAGCTAAACACTGAAGCTTTCTTT. Protein sequence: CVSSQVGQLNTEAFF.

In its sample, this clonotype was seen a few times. The gene calls are TRBV6-1 and TRBJ1-3, with 8 bases aligning to TRBD1. The CDR3 is made up of 17 amino acids. Trimming cost V 5 bases and J 4 bases; bases outside gene matches: 13. Looked up from germline, CDR1 is MNHNS and CDR2 is SASEGT. Here the CDR3 DNA reads TGTGCCAGCAGTCCCCGGACCCAGGACAGGGAAGGAAACACCATATATTTT. Its translation: CASSPRTQDREGNTIYF.

This clonotype was recorded at least ten times. V usage is TRBV10-3 and J usage is TRBJ2-1, with 12 nucleotides matching TRBD2. This CDR3 has 16 amino acids. V lost 6 bases, J lost 4 bases, and 7 bases stayed unmatched. The germline gives CDR1 ENHRY, CDR2 SYGVKD. The CDR3 sequence: CAIRRTGTSGYNEQFF. The CDR3, as DNA: TGTGCCATCAGGCGAACCGGGACTAGCGGGTACAATGAGCAGTTCTTC.

Note on this clonotype: This CDR3 is missing its conserved last phenylalanine or tryptophan, likely due to a read error. No DNA is shown, since the ends of the CDR3 on it are uncertain; the CDR3 is the one TCRdb lists. V and J are TRBV4-1 and TRBJ2-1; the D call TRBD2 from the table was never checked on the DNA. Termini included, the CDR3 measures 14 amino acids. From germline, CDR1 is MGHRA and CDR2 YSYEKL. The CDR3 region is CASSQDRGWRESLS.

Only a few counts were recorded for this clonotype. The V gene is TRBV20-1, the J gene TRBJ2-2; no definite D call. Germline loops: CDR1 DFQATT, CDR2 SNEGSKA (reference sequence). CDR3 size: 12 residues. V lost 5 bases, J lost 8 bases, and 12 bases lay in between. CDR3 in amino acids: CSASSPFGELFF. The CDR3 coding sequence is TGCAGTGCTTCATCCCCCTTTGGGGAGCTGTTTTTT.

This clonotype was seen a few times. This chain joins TRBV20-1 and TRBJ2-5; D remains unclear. The CDR3 length is 14 residues. Germline V CDR1 and CDR2: DFQATT, SNEGSKA (reference sequence). Deletions cut 2 bases from V and 7 bases from J, with 17 bases between. The DNA of the CDR3 is TGCAGTGCTAGACCCGGCGGACCTAAGGGGACCCAGTACTTC. Translated: CSARPGGPKGTQYF.

This clonotype showed up just a few times. This chain connects TRBV5-5 to TRBJ2-5, with a weak D call TRBD2 (5 bases). With 1 base removed from V and 2 bases from J, the gap between germline ends came to 15 bases. Germline lookup yields CDR1 SGHKS and CDR2 YYEKEE (reference sequence). This CDR3 contains 16 residues. The CDR3, as DNA: TGTGCCAGCAGCTTGTTGTCAGGCGGAGGTCAAGAGACCCAGTACTTC. Its translation is CASSLLSGGGQETQYF.

The chain links TRBV6-6 to TRBJ2-3, with 10 bases fitting TRBD2. Per germline, CDR1 MNHNY and CDR2 SVGAGI (reference sequence). The CDR3 sequence is 16 residues long. J gave up 2 bases and V 8 bases, and 10 bases lay outside the gene matches. CDR3 protein: CASYLSGRAATDTQYF. In DNA, the CDR3 is TGTGCCAGCTACTTAAGCGGGAGGGCCGCCACAGATACGCAGTATTTT.

This clonotype was seen at least ten times. The chain couples TRBV29-1 to TRBJ2-1; TRBD2 agrees at 9 bases. Looked up from germline, CDR1 is SQVTM and CDR2 is ANQGSEA. The length of the CDR3 is 14 residues. After removal of 1 base from V and 2 bases from J, the junction contained 0 bases not matched to a gene. CDR3 loop: CSVEASGAYNEQFF. The CDR3 nucleotides read TGCAGCGTTGAAGCTAGCGGGGCCTACAATGAGCAGTTCTTC.

The CDR3 DNA sequence: TGCGCCAGCAGCTTGGGGTTTGGGCTAGCGGGTTCCTACGAGCAGTACTTC. Translating gives CASSLGFGLAGSYEQYF. The chain uses TRBV5-1 and TRBJ2-7, with TRBD2 identical over 8 bases. Germline CDR1 reads SGHRS; CDR2 reads YFSETQ. There are 17 residues in the CDR3. V lost 0 bases and J lost 1; bases outside the gene matches: 9.

This clonotype appeared a few times. The J gene is TRBJ2-7, the V gene TRBV5-1; TRBD1 might be the D (6 bases). This CDR3 has 14 amino acids. V was pared by 2 bases and J by 5 bases, with 14 bases between. CDR1 is SGHRS and CDR2 is YFSETQ in the germline V gene. CDR3 residues: CASSFFSGDHEQYF. In DNA form, the CDR3 reads TGCGCCAGCAGCTTCTTTTCAGGGGACCACGAGCAGTACTTC.

The V gene is TRBV24-1, the J gene TRBJ2-1; 10 bases are a match to TRBD2. V lost 3 bases and J lost 4; bases outside the gene matches: 8. The V gene's germline CDR1 is KGHDR and CDR2 SFDVKD. This CDR3 region has 17 residues. The CDR3 DNA reads TGTGCCACCAGTGATGGTACTAGCGGGAAGGTGTACAATGAGCAGTTCTTC. Protein sequence: CATSDGTSGKVYNEQFF.

This clonotype has a handful of counts. The rearrangement uses TRBV20-1 and TRBJ1-2, with D uncertain. Germline V lookup: CDR1 DFQATT, CDR2 SNEGSKA (reference sequence). The V gene lost 3 bases and the J gene lost 4 bases, with 12 bases spanning the gap. The CDR3 contains 13 residues. This chain's CDR3 is CSASEAPGYGYTF. CDR3 DNA sequence: TGCAGTGCTAGCGAGGCGCCGGGCTATGGCTACACCTTC.

In its sample, this clonotype was seen a few times. The chain couples TRBV7-9 to TRBJ1-2; D not certain. Germline V gene lookup returns CDR1 SEHNR and CDR2 FQNEAQ (reference sequence). The CDR3 loop spans 13 amino acids. The germline V and J ends were trimmed by 4 bases and 3 bases, with 9 bases remaining between them. The CDR3 DNA sequence: TGTGCCAGCAGCTCAGTGTGGGACTATGGCTACACCTTC. Translated, it gives CASSSVWDYGYTF.

This clonotype was detected ten times or more. The chain joins TRBV3-1 to TRBJ2-7; TRBD2 aligns across 11 bases. The CDR3 runs 18 residues. V was pared by 2 bases and J by 2 bases, with 11 bases of the junction left unmatched. Germline CDR1 is LGHDT and CDR2 is YNNKEL (reference sequence). CDR3 protein: CASSQKITSGSLPYEQYV. The CDR3 nucleotides are TGTGCCAGCAGCCAAAAAATAACTAGCGGGAGCCTCCCCTACGAGCAGTACGTC.